Listed below are T cell receptor beta chains from one sample, sequenced in a study of STAT5B mutations in CD4+ large granular lymphocyte leukemia. The method was immunoSEQ multiplex PCR; TCRdb's version includes in-frame clones alone and lacks a portion of them. This sample yields about 30,000 clones, of which roughly three quarters are seen a single time; around 2.3% belongs to the top ten. Sequencing was carried out using CD4+ T cells from blood buffy coats. The receptors here all came from a human donor in good health. CDR3s leave out the opening cysteine and the closing phenylalanine or tryptophan. Fields, in order: D gene, J gene, V gene, CDR3 protein. D genes are given only for firm matches.

>.|TRBJ2-1|TRBV19
ASSIVFTSYNEQF
>TRBD1|TRBJ2-4|TRBV11-2
ASSWNRDREY
>TRBD2|TRBJ2-5|TRBV5-1
ASSLNGLGYETQY
>TRBD1|TRBJ1-1|TRBV11-3
ASSEPGQQNTEAF
>TRBD1|TRBJ1-1|TRBV5-6
ASSSGQLNTEAF
>.|TRBJ2-3|TRBV9
ASSVGSELTDTQY
>.|TRBJ2-1|TRBV19
ASSIAQTDTHEQF
>.|TRBJ2-7|TRBV7-2
ASSLSREQY
>.|TRBJ2-1|TRBV7-3
ASSLTGTRNNEQF
>.|TRBJ2-5|TRBV5-1
ASSRGLLYQETQY
>.|TRBJ2-5|TRBV5-1
ASSLVGTTGETQY
>.|TRBJ1-5|TRBV2
ASSPGLWQPQH
>.|TRBJ2-5|TRBV9
ASSVTSRDGETQY
>.|TRBJ2-3|TRBV5-4
ASSSGASAHVGNTQY
>TRBD2|TRBJ2-7|TRBV5-4
ASSLSAGGAYEQY
>TRBD1|TRBJ1-4|TRBV15
ATSRGTGEKLF
>TRBD2|TRBJ2-1|TRBV11-2
ASSLGLAGVNEQF
>TRBD1|TRBJ1-1|TRBV6-1
ASNSGGMNTEAF
>TRBD1|TRBJ1-5|TRBV6-6
ASSYAGQGRNQPQH
>.|TRBJ1-1|TRBV15
ATSRDRGYTEAF
>.|TRBJ1-4|TRBV6-5
ASSRVGLSEKLF
>.|TRBJ1-2|TRBV30
AWTLTGWTNYGYT
>TRBD2|TRBJ2-3|TRBV10-3
ATLSTSGIVTDTQY
>.|TRBJ1-5|TRBV6-1
ASKSGNQPQH
>TRBD2|TRBJ2-7|TRBV7-8
ASSPGNLGTSGTYEQY
>.|TRBJ1-6|TRBV6-6
ASRREEFTLH
>TRBD2|TRBJ2-7|TRBV5-1
ASSTPTSAEQY
>TRBD2|TRBJ2-4|TRBV6-6
ASSYPTSPAKNIQY
>TRBD2|TRBJ2-1|TRBV7-2
ASSLWGGRSPNEQF
>.|TRBJ2-7|TRBV7-6
ASSPTDMGLYEQY
>.|TRBJ2-4|TRBV29-1
SVHTTWAKNIQY
>.|TRBJ1-6|TRBV28
ASSFMMIGSSYNSPLH
>.|TRBJ1-5|TRBV29-1
SVEDRDLNQPQH
>.|TRBJ2-4|TRBV27
ASSHMGQVDKNIQY
>.|TRBJ1-1|TRBV11-3
ASSLFEGVGPEAF
>.|TRBJ1-5|TRBV6-1
ASSVTGWQPQH
>.|TRBJ1-4|TRBV30
AWSVGGQPEKLF
>.|TRBJ2-1|TRBV10-3
AISDFSEQF
>TRBD1|TRBJ1-5|TRBV28
ASTKGQGARPQH
>.|TRBJ2-3|TRBV5-1
ASSLNSDTQY
>.|TRBJ1-1|TRBV7-8
ASSLASVGTEAF
>.|TRBJ2-1|TRBV14
ASSQEKRSSYNEQF
>.|TRBJ2-1|TRBV27
ASSGRRGNEQF
>.|TRBJ2-7|TRBV7-3
ASSLIYLSEQY
>TRBD1|TRBJ2-2|TRBV27
ASNNRGGGELF
>TRBD2|TRBJ2-7|TRBV13
ASSLYAGTSGIYEQY
>TRBD1|TRBJ2-1|TRBV11-3
ASNAGTGFGEQF
>.|TRBJ1-6|TRBV4-2
ASSQDNWDSVLLH
>.|TRBJ1-1|TRBV11-3
ASSFVSGDRAEAF
>.|TRBJ2-2|TRBV29-1
SVEEGLGTGELF
>TRBD2|TRBJ2-1|TRBV4-1
ASSQPGTSILEQF